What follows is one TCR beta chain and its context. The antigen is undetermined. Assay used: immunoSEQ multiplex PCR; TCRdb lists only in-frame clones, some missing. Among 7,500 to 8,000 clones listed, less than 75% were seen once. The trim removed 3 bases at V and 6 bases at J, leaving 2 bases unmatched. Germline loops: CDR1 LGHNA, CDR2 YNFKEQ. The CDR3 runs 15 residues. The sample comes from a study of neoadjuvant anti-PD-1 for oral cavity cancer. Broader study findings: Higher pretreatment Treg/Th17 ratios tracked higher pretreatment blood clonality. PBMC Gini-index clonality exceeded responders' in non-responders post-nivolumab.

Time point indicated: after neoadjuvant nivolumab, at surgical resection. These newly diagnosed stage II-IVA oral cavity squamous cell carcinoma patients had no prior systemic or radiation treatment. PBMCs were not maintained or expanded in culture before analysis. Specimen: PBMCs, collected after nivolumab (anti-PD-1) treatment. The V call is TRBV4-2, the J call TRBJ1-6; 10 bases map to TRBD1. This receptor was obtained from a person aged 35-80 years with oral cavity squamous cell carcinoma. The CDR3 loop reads CASSHGQGVNSPLHF. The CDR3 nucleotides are TGTGCCAGCAGCCATGGACAGGGGGTTAATTCACCCCTCCACTTT.